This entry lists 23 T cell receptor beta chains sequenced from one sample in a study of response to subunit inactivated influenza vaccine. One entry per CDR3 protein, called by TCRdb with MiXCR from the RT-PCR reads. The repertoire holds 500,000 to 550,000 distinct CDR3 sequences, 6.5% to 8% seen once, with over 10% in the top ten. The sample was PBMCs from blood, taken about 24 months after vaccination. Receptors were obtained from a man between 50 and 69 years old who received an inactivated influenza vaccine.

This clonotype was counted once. The chain's CDR3 is CASRFSTDTQYF. The CDR3 coding sequence is TGTGCCAGCAGATTTAGTACAGATACGCAGTATTTT. The chain has TRBV2 and TRBJ2-3, with D unclear. Germline assignment: CDR1 SNHLY and CDR2 FYNNEI. Trimming shortened V by 6 bases and J by 3 bases, and 7 bases separated the two germline ends. CDR3 length: 12 residues.

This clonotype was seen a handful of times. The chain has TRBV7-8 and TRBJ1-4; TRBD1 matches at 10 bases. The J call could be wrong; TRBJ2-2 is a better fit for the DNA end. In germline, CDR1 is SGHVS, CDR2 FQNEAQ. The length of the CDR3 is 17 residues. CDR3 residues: CASSPRYMTGGPMELFF. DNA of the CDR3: TGTGCCAGCAGCCCAAGATACATGACAGGGGGCCCAATGGAGCTGTTTTTT.

CDR3 residues: CASSPRWGSRANYGYTF. CDR3 in DNA: TGTGCCAGCAGTCCTAGATGGGGCAGTAGGGCTAACTATGGCTACACCTTC. The genes are TRBV28 and TRBJ1-2, with TRBD1 as a possible D gene (5 bases). Trimming pared 5 bases from V and 0 bases from J, leaving 19 bases between. The germline gives CDR1 MDHEN, CDR2 SYDVKM. This CDR3 region has 17 residues.

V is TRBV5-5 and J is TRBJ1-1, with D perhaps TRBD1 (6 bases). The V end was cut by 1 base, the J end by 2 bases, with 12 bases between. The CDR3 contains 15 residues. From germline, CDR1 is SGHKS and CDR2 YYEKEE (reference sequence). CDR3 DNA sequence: TGTGCCAGCAGCTTGACGGGGGGCCCCAACACTGAAGCTTTCTTT. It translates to CASSLTGGPNTEAFF. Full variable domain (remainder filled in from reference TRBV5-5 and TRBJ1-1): DAGVTQSPTHLIKTRGQQVTLRCSPISGHKSVSWYQQVLGQGPQFIFQYYEKEERGRGNFPDRFSARQFPNYSSELNVNALLLGDSALYLCASSLTGGPNTEAFFGQGTRLTVV.

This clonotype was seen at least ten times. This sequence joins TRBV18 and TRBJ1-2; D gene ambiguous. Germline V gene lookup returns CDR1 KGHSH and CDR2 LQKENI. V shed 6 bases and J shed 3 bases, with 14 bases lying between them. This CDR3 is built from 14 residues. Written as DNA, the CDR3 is TGTGCCAGCTCCCAAGAGGCCGGATACTATGGCTACACCTTC. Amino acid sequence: CASSQEAGYYGYTF.

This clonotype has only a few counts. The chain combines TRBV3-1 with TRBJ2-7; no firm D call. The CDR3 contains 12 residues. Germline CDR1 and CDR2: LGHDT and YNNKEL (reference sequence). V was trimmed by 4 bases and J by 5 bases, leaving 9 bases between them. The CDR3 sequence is CASSRDLNEQYF. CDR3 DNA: TGTGCCAGCAGCCGCGACTTGAACGAGCAGTACTTC.

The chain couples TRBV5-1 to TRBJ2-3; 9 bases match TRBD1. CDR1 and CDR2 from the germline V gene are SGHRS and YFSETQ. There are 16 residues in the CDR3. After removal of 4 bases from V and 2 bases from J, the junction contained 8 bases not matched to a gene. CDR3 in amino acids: CASSDPGQGITDTQYF. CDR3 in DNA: TGCGCCAGCAGCGATCCGGGACAGGGAATCACAGATACGCAGTATTTT.

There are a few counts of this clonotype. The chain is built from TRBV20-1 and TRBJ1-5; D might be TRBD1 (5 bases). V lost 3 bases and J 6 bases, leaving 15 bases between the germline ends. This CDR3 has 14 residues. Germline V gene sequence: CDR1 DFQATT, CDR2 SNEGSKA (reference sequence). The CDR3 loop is CSARPLRVGQPQHF. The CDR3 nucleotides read TGCAGTGCTAGGCCTCTCAGGGTTGGTCAGCCCCAGCATTTT.

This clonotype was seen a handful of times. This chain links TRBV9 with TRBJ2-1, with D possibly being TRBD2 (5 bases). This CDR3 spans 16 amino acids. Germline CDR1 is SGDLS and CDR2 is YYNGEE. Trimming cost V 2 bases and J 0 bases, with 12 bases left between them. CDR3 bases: TGTGCCAGCAGCGTCCTGGGTCGGGGCTCCTACAATGAGCAGTTCTTC. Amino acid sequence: CASSVLGRGSYNEQFF.

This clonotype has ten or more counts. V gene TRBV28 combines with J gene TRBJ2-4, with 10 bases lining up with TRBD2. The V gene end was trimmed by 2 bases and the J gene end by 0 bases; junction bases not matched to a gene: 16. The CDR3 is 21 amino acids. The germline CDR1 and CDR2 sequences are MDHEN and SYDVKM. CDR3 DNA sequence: TGTGCCAGCAGTTTACCCCTGGTTGAGCGGGAGGGCGGAAGAGCCAAAAACATTCAGTACTTC. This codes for CASSLPLVEREGGRAKNIQYF.

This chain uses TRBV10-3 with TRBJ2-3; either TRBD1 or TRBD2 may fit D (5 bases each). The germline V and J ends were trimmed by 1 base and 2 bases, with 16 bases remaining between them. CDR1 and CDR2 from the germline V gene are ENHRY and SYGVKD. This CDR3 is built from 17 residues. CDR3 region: CAISEYETDYFTDTQYF. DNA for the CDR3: TGTGCCATCAGTGAGTACGAGACAGACTATTTCACAGATACGCAGTATTTT.

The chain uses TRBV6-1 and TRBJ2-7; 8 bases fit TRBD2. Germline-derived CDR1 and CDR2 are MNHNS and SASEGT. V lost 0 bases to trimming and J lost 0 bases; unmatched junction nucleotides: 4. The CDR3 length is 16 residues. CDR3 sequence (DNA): TGTGCCAGCAGTGAAGCACCGGGAGGGACCTCCTACGAGCAGTACTTC. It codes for CASSEAPGGTSYEQYF.

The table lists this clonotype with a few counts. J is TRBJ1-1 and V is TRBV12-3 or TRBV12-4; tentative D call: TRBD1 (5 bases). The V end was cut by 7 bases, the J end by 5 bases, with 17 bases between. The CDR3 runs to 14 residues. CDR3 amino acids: CASTTSGAGTEAFF. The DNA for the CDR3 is TGTGCCAGCACCACCAGTGGGGCTGGGACTGAAGCTTTCTTT.

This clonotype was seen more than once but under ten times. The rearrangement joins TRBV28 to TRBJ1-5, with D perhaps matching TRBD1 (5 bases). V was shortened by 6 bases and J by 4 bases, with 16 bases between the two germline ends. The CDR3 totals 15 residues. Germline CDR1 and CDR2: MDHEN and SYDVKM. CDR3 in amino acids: CASSLGGRVNQPQHF. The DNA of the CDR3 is TGTGCCAGCAGCTTAGGTGGCAGGGTGAATCAGCCCCAGCATTTT.

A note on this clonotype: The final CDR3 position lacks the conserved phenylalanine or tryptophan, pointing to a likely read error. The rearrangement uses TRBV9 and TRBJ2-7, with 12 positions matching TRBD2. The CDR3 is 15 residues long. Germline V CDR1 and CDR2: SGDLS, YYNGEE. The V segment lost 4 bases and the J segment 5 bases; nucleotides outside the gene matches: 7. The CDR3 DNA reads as TGTGCCAGCAGCCCCAGACTAGCGGGGGTGAACGAGCAGTACTAC. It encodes CASSPRLAGVNEQYY.

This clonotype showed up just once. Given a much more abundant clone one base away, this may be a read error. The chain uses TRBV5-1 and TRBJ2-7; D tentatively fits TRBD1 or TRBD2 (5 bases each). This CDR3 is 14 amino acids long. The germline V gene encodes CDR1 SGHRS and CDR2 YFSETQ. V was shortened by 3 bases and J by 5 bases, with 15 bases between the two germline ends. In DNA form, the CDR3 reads TGCGCCAGCAGCTCGGGACCACAATCGGACGAGCAGTACTTC. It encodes CASSSGPQSDEQYF.

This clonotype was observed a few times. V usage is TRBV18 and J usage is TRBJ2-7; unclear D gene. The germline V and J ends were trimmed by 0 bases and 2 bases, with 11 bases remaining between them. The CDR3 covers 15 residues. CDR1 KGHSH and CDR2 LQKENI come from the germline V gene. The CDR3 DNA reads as TGTGCCAGCTCACCACCGTTAGGACGGGCCTACGAGCAGTACTTC. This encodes CASSPPLGRAYEQYF.

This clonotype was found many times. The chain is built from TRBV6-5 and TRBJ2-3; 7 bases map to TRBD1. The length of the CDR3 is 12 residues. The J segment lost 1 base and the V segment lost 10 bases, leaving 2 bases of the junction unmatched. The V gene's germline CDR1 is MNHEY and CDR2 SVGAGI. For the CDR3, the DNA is TGTGCCACCGGACAGGGCACAGATACGCAGTATTTT. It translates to CATGQGTDTQYF.

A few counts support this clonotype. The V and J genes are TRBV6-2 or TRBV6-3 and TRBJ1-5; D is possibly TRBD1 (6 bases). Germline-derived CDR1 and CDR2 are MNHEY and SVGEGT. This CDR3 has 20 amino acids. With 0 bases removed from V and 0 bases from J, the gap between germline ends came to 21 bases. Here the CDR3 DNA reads TGTGCCAGCAGTTACTCGGTAGCGGGGGACAATCCTCATAGCAATCAGCCCCAGCATTTT. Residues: CASSYSVAGDNPHSNQPQHF.

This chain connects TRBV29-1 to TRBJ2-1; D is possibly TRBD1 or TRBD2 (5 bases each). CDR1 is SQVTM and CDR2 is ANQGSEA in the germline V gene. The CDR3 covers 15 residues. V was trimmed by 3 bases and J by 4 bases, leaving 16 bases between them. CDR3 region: CSVENPGTEYNEQFF. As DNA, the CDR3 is TGCAGCGTTGAGAACCCCGGGACGGAATACAATGAGCAGTTCTTC.

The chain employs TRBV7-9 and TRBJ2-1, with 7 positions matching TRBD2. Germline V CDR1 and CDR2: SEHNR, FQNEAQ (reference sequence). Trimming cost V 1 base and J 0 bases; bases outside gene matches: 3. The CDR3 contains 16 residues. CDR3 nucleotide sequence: TGTGCCAGCAGCTTAGTACGCGGGAGCTCCTACAATGAGCAGTTCTTC. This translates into CASSLVRGSSYNEQFF. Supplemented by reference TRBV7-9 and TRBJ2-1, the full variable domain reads DTGVSQNPRHKITKRGQNVTFRCDPISEHNRLYWYRQTLGQGPEFLTYFQNEAQLEKSRLLSDRFSAERPKGSFSTLEIQRTEQGDSAMYLCASSLVRGSSYNEQFFGPGTRLTVL.

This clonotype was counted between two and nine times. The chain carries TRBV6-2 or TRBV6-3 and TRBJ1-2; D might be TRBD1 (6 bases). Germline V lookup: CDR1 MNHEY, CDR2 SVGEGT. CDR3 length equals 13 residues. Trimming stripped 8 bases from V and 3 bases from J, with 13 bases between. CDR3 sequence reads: CASGKGGDYGYTF. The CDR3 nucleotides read TGTGCCAGCGGTAAAGGGGGAGACTATGGCTACACCTTC.

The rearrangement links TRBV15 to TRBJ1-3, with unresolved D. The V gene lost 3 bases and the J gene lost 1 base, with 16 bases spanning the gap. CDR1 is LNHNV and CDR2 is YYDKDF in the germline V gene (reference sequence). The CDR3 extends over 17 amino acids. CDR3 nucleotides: TGTGCCACCAGCAGCCTCTTGACCCGCGGGTCTGGAAACACCATATATTTT. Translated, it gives CATSSLLTRGSGNTIYF.